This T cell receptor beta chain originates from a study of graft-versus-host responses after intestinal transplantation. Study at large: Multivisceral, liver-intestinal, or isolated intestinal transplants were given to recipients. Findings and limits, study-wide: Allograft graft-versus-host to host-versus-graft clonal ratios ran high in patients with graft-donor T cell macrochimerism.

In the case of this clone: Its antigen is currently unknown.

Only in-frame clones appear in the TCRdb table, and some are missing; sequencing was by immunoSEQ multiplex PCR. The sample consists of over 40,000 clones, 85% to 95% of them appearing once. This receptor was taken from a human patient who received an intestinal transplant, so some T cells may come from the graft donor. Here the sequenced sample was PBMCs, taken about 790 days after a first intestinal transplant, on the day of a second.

DNA of the CDR3: TGTGCCAGCAGCTTAGATCAGCCCGTAAACACTGAAGCTTTCTTT. Encoded protein: CASSLDQPVNTEAFF. V gene TRBV11-2 combines with J gene TRBJ1-1; no definite D call. The germline V gene has CDR1 SGHAT and CDR2 FQNNGV. The CDR3 spans 15 residues. V dropped 0 bases and J dropped 2 bases, with 10 bases sitting between them. Based on the CDR3 plus reference TRBV11-2 and TRBJ1-1, the full variable domain is EAGVAQSPRYKIIEKRQSVAFWCNPISGHATLYWYQQILGQGPKLLIQFQNNGVVDDSQLPKDRFSAERLKGVDSTLKIQPAKLEDSAVYLCASSLDQPVNTEAFFGQGTRLTVV.